This entry lists 5 T cell receptor beta chains sequenced from one sample in a study of cytotoxic CD8 clonotypes in ibrutinib-treated CLL. Produced via immunoSEQ multiplex PCR; TCRdb's table is partial and in-frame only. The data show roughly 220,000 clones, with 60% to 80% seen just once and 10% to 12% held by the top ten. Here the sequenced sample was PBMCs, taken after 12 months of ibrutinib treatment. The receptors shown here come from a human donor with chronic lymphocytic leukemia.

This clone was picked up a small number of times. The rearrangement uses TRBV2 and TRBJ1-5; no clear D gene. From germline, CDR1 is SNHLY and CDR2 FYNNEI. This CDR3 spans 13 amino acids. V gave up 8 bases and J gave up 3 bases, with 11 bases separating them. CDR3 amino acids: CASVGSPNQPQHF. As DNA, the CDR3 is TGTGCCAGCGTCGGGTCCCCCAATCAGCCCCAGCATTTT.

The chain has TRBV6-6 and TRBJ1-5, with TRBD1 identical over 7 bases. Trimming at V came to 5 bases and at J to 6 bases, leaving 4 bases not matched to a gene. The CDR3 is made up of 13 amino acids. The germline gives CDR1 MNHNY, CDR2 SVGAGI (reference sequence). The CDR3 loop reads CASSNRGGQPQHF. The DNA of the CDR3 is TGTGCCAGCAGTAACAGGGGAGGTCAGCCCCAGCATTTT.

The rearrangement joins TRBV5-4 to TRBJ1-2; weak D call: TRBD1 (5 bases). This CDR3 region has 14 residues. V was clipped by 4 bases and J by 4 bases, with 14 bases between them. Germline V lookup: CDR1 SGHNT, CDR2 YYREEE (reference sequence). CDR3 amino acids: CASSREGSRYGYTF. As DNA, the CDR3 is TGTGCCAGCAGCCGGGAGGGGTCCCGCTATGGCTACACCTTC.

V gene TRBV6-1 combines with J gene TRBJ2-1; 8 nucleotides match TRBD2. The CDR3 runs 13 residues. Trimming took 8 bases from V and 2 from J; bases not matched to a gene: 2. The germline gives CDR1 MNHNS, CDR2 SASEGT. CDR3 protein: CASGLAAYNEQFF. The CDR3 DNA sequence: TGTGCCAGCGGACTAGCTGCCTACAATGAGCAGTTCTTC.

The DNA for the CDR3 is TGTGCCAGCAGGTGGGGACGGGCCGGGGAGCTGTTTTTT. Protein product: CASRWGRAGELFF. V and J are TRBV27 and TRBJ2-2; the D gene could be TRBD1 or TRBD2 (5 bases each). This CDR3 contains 13 residues. Germline CDR1 and CDR2: MNHEY and SMNVEV (reference sequence). V lost 6 bases to trimming and J lost 6 bases, with 11 bases between them.